This TCR beta chain was observed in a study of beta chain features in type 1 diabetes. Findings and caveats of the study: VDJ junctions from type 1 diabetes patients carried fewer insertions and larger deletions.

Germline V gene sequence: CDR1 MDHEN, CDR2 SYDVKM. The CDR3 contains 15 residues. J gave up 3 bases and V 6 bases, and 7 bases lay outside the gene matches. cDNA synthesis used the whole RNA isolate, giving expressed TCRB sequences. Assay used: immunoSEQ multiplex PCR; TCRdb lists only in-frame clones, some missing. Altogether 450,000 to 550,000 clones are present, around 28% being singletons, with the ten largest covering around 0.065%. With respect to this clone: Antigen unknown.

Sampling consisted of one heparinised blood draw per donor, averaging around 100 mL. The sample comprised naive CD4+ T cells from blood. This rearrangement joins TRBV28 to TRBJ2-1; TRBD1 matches at 8 bases. The clonotype was recovered from a man aged 18-30 years in good health. The CDR3 is CASRIQGGSYNEQFF. As DNA, the CDR3 is TGTGCCAGCAGAATACAGGGGGGTAGCTACAATGAGCAGTTCTTC. Together with reference TRBV28 and TRBJ2-1, the CDR3 gives the full variable domain: DVKVTQSSRYLVKRTGEKVFLECVQDMDHENMFWYRQDPGLGLRLIYFSYDVKMKEKGDIPEGYSVSREKKERFSLILESASTNQTSMYLCASRIQGGSYNEQFFGPGTRLTVL.